One sample yielded the 27 T cell receptor beta chains listed below, sequenced in a study of beta chain features in type 1 diabetes. Study-wide results and limits: People with Type 1 diabetes carried modestly yet significantly shorter TCRB CDR3s in all four CD4+ subsets.

TCRB transcripts that were expressed got sequenced, as all of the isolated RNA had been reverse transcribed. The data were produced by immunoSEQ multiplex PCR, yet TCRdb's version contains in-frame clones alone and is incomplete. The sample records around 360,000 clones, 10% to 15% being singletons. Antigen specificity for these receptors is unknown. Material: naive CD4+ T cells from blood. Receptors originate from a young woman with type 1 diabetes.

This chain connects TRBV19 to TRBJ2-1, with TRBD1 matching 8 bases. The trim removed 3 bases at V and 8 bases at J, leaving 6 bases unmatched. The CDR3 totals 14 residues. Germline CDR1 reads LNHDA; CDR2 reads SQIVND (reference sequence). DNA of the CDR3: TGTGCCAGTAGTATCGGACAGGGCAGTTATGAGCAGTTCTTC. Amino acids: CASSIGQGSYEQFF.

This chain uses TRBV21-1 with TRBJ2-1; the table names TRBD2, a call not compared with the DNA. TRBV21-1 is a known pseudogene. The CDR3 consists of 13 residues. CDR3 in DNA: TGTGCCAGAGGGGGGGAGGGAACCTATGAGCAGTTCTTC. Protein sequence: CARGGEGTYEQFF.

The chain carries TRBV5-1 and TRBJ2-1, with 9 bases matching TRBD1. CDR3 length: 14 amino acids. Germline loops: CDR1 SGHRS, CDR2 YFSETQ. V lost 2 bases, J lost 6 bases, and 3 bases stayed unmatched. The CDR3 bases are TGCGCCAGCAGCTTAGGACAGGGGATCAATGAGCAGTTCTTC. Its translation is CASSLGQGINEQFF.

The chain is built from TRBV19 and TRBJ2-2; TRBD1 is a possible D gene (6 bases). Trimming shortened V by 8 bases and J by 5 bases, and 12 bases separated the two germline ends. Germline CDR1 reads LNHDA; CDR2 reads SQIVND (reference sequence). The CDR3 covers 13 residues. CDR3 in DNA: TGTGCCAGTGTTGCAGGGGAGACCGGGGAGCTGTTTTTT. Amino acids: CASVAGETGELFF.

The chain employs TRBV9 and TRBJ2-3; D is unclear. The germline V gene encodes CDR1 SGDLS and CDR2 YYNGEE. There are 15 residues in the CDR3. Trimming left V 0 bases short and J 5 bases short, with 13 bases between. The CDR3 sequence is CASSVDQYPGDTQYF. Written as DNA, the CDR3 is TGTGCCAGCAGCGTAGACCAGTATCCGGGAGATACGCAGTATTTT.

V is TRBV14 and J is TRBJ2-1; 7 bases match TRBD1. The V gene end was trimmed by 1 base and the J gene end by 8 bases; junction bases not matched to a gene: 5. The CDR3 is made up of 14 amino acids. Looked up from germline, CDR1 is SGHDN and CDR2 is FVKESK. The CDR3 DNA is TGTGCCAGCAGCCAAGTGGGGACAGCAGATGAGCAGTTCTTC. This translates into CASSQVGTADEQFF.

Only a few counts were recorded for this clone. The rearrangement links TRBV9 to TRBJ2-3; the match to TRBD2 covers 9 bases. Germline CDR1 reads SGDLS; CDR2 reads YYNGEE. This CDR3 has 16 residues. V dropped 1 base and J dropped 6; count of bases not matched to a gene: 9. CDR3 in amino acids: CASSVLAGLPGDTQYF. The CDR3, as DNA: TGTGCCAGCAGCGTACTAGCGGGACTGCCGGGGGATACGCAGTATTTT.

CDR3 region: CASSRQSTNEKLFF. The CDR3 DNA is TGTGCCAGCAGCCGACAGTCAACTAATGAAAAACTGTTTTTT. The V and J genes are TRBV11-2 and TRBJ1-4, with D possibly being TRBD1 (5 bases). CDR3 length: 14 amino acids. Germline-derived CDR1 and CDR2 are SGHAT and FQNNGV. V was clipped by 5 bases and J by 0 bases, with 7 bases between them.

This clone has only a few counts. The CDR3 DNA sequence: TGTGCCAGCAGTTACACGGGACAGAGCACCTACGAGCAGTACTTC. It is translated as CASSYTGQSTYEQYF. The gene calls are TRBV6-5 and TRBJ2-7; TRBD1 matches 7 bases. The germline V gene encodes CDR1 MNHEY and CDR2 SVGAGI. The CDR3 is 15 amino acids. V shed 2 bases, J shed 2 bases, and the junction held 6 bases outside the gene matches.

This chain links TRBV10-3 with TRBJ2-1; 11 nucleotides match TRBD1. Losses at the gene ends were 6 bases for V and 4 bases for J; bases not matched to a gene: 5. CDR3 length: 15 amino acids. Germline V lookup: CDR1 ENHRY, CDR2 SYGVKD. CDR3 residues: CAISAGQGGYNEQFF. As DNA, the CDR3 is TGTGCCATCAGCGCGGGACAGGGGGGATACAATGAGCAGTTCTTC.

This clone was seen a handful of times. The V gene is TRBV30, the J gene TRBJ2-7, with 15 bases lining up with TRBD2. The germline V gene encodes CDR1 GTSNPN and CDR2 SVGIG (reference sequence). The CDR3 contains 14 residues. Trimming removed 3 bases from V and 9 bases from J; junction bases left unmatched: 6. CDR3 DNA: TGTGCCTGGAGCCGGACTAGCGGGAGGGCCGTGCAGTACTTC. Its translation: CAWSRTSGRAVQYF.

This clone was picked up a small number of times. This sequence joins TRBV9 and TRBJ1-2; possibly TRBD1 for D (5 bases). The CDR3 totals 15 residues. V lost 3 bases to trimming and J lost 2 bases, with 14 bases between them. Looked up from germline, CDR1 is SGDLS and CDR2 is YYNGEE. The CDR3 loop is CASSEGPVSNYGYTF. In DNA, the CDR3 is TGTGCCAGCAGCGAGGGGCCCGTTTCGAACTATGGCTACACCTTC.

This clone was seen only a few times. V and J are TRBV5-6 and TRBJ1-2; D remains ambiguous. The CDR3 totals 13 residues. Per the germline V gene, CDR1 is SGHDT and CDR2 is YYEEEE. The ends were cut back, 0 bases at V and 4 bases at J, with 7 bases in the middle. The CDR3 loop reads CASSLDGLYGYTF. The CDR3, as DNA: TGTGCCAGCAGCTTGGACGGACTCTATGGCTACACCTTC.

This clone has a handful of counts. The genes are TRBV6-1 and TRBJ1-2; tentative D call: TRBD1 (5 bases). This CDR3 is 18 amino acids long. CDR1 is MNHNS and CDR2 is SASEGT in the germline V gene. V dropped 0 bases and J dropped 8 bases, with 25 bases sitting between them. The CDR3 protein is CASSEALRGLRDLGGYTF. CDR3 bases: TGTGCCAGCAGTGAAGCGCTTCGAGGTCTCAGGGATCTCGGCGGCTACACCTTC.

This rearrangement joins TRBV18 to TRBJ2-7, with TRBD1 as a possible D gene (5 bases). The CDR3 has 15 residues. The germline gives CDR1 KGHSH, CDR2 LQKENI. Trimming left V 3 bases short and J 2 bases short, with 14 bases between. Here the CDR3 DNA reads TGTGCCAGCTCACCCTACGGACACTCCCCCTACGAGCAGTACTTC. Translated, it gives CASSPYGHSPYEQYF.

The chain couples TRBV9 to TRBJ1-4; 8 bases align to TRBD1. Looked up from germline, CDR1 is SGDLS and CDR2 is YYNGEE. The V segment lost 2 bases and the J segment 6 bases; nucleotides outside the gene matches: 6. The CDR3 extends over 15 amino acids. The DNA for the CDR3 is TGTGCCAGCAGCGTTGGACAGGGAGGGGATGAAAAACTGTTTTTT. Protein: CASSVGQGGDEKLFF.

The table lists this clone with a few counts. The V gene is TRBV7-8, the J gene TRBJ1-1, with D perhaps TRBD1 (5 bases). Germline CDR1 and CDR2: SGHVS and FQNEAQ. CDR3 length: 14 residues. Trimming stripped 6 bases from V and 4 bases from J, with 15 bases between. This chain's CDR3 is CASSQNQGGTEAFF. CDR3 bases: TGTGCCAGCAGTCAAAATCAGGGTGGCACTGAAGCTTTCTTT. Using reference TRBV7-8 and TRBJ1-1 for the parts outside the CDR3, the full variable domain is GAGVSQSPRYKVAKRGQDVALRCDPISGHVSLFWYQQALGQGPEFLTYFQNEAQLDKSGLPSDRFFAERPEGSVSTLKIQRTQQEDSAVYLCASSQNQGGTEAFFGQGTRLTVV.

The chain couples TRBV28 to TRBJ1-3, with TRBD1 matching over 9 bases. CDR3 length equals 15 residues. The germline gives CDR1 MDHEN, CDR2 SYDVKM. The junction had 13 bases not matched to a gene; V was cut back by 5 bases and J by 11 bases. CDR3 nucleotide sequence: TGTGCCAGCAGTCTCACCCGGACAGGGGCCGGGTCCATATATTTT. Encoded protein: CASSLTRTGAGSIYF.

In this sample, this clone turned up a few times. The CDR3 region is CSAPKGGNEQYF. CDR3 coding DNA: TGCAGCGCCCCTAAAGGGGGTAACGAGCAGTACTTC. The chain has TRBV29-1 and TRBJ2-7, with D possibly being TRBD1 (6 bases). Trimming took 7 bases from V and 5 from J, leaving 15 bases between them. Germline V lookup: CDR1 SQVTM, CDR2 ANQGSEA. The CDR3 sequence is 12 residues long.

This chain links TRBV7-2 with TRBJ1-4; D possibly corresponds to TRBD1 (5 bases). The CDR3 loop spans 15 amino acids. The germline V gene has CDR1 SGHTA and CDR2 FQGNSA. V was cut by 3 bases and J by 0 bases, with 8 bases left in between. The CDR3 loop reads CASSLGGSTNEKLFF. The CDR3 nucleotides are TGTGCCAGCAGCTTGGGGGGATCAACTAATGAAAAACTGTTTTTT. Full variable domain (missing parts from reference TRBV7-2 and TRBJ1-4): GAGVSQSPSNKVTEKGKDVELRCDPISGHTALYWYRQSLGQGLEFLIYFQGNSAPDKSGLPSDRFSAERTGGSVSTLTIQRTQQEDSAVYLCASSLGGSTNEKLFFGSGTQLSVL.

The gene calls are TRBV18 and TRBJ1-2, with 8 bases lining up with TRBD1. The CDR3 consists of 13 residues. The germline CDR1 and CDR2 sequences are KGHSH and LQKENI. Trimming cost V 3 bases and J 6 bases; bases outside gene matches: 3. The DNA of the CDR3 is TGTGCCAGCTCACCGGGACAGGAAAATGGCTACACCTTC. Encoded protein: CASSPGQENGYTF.

A few counts support this clone. This chain uses TRBV11-3 with TRBJ1-5, with a possible D match to TRBD1 (5 bases). Germline V CDR1 and CDR2: SGHNT, YENEEA. Trimming shortened V by 5 bases and J by 5 bases, and 7 bases separated the two germline ends. This CDR3 has 12 amino acids. The CDR3 DNA sequence: TGTGCCAGCAGCCCAGGGCATCAGCCCCAGCATTTT. It translates to CASSPGHQPQHF.

This clone appeared a few times. The V and J genes are TRBV6-5 and TRBJ1-1; D ambiguous. This CDR3 contains 13 residues. V was shortened by 0 bases and J by 11 bases, with 13 bases between the two germline ends. Germline V CDR1 and CDR2: MNHEY, SVGAGI. The CDR3 region has the DNA TGTGCCAGCAGTTACTCCAGGCACTGGCTGGCTTTCTTT. It encodes CASSYSRHWLAFF.

This clone was picked up a small number of times. The genes are TRBV14 and TRBJ1-2; the match to TRBD1 covers 7 bases. This CDR3 region has 13 residues. Germline V gene lookup returns CDR1 SGHDN and CDR2 FVKESK. V lost 5 bases to trimming and J lost 3 bases; unmatched junction nucleotides: 3. CDR3 amino acids: CASSDGTDYGYTF. CDR3 nucleotides: TGTGCCAGCAGCGACGGGACAGACTATGGCTACACCTTC.

The chain carries TRBV15 and TRBJ2-7; D possibly corresponds to TRBD1 (5 bases). The CDR3 covers 14 residues. Germline V gene lookup returns CDR1 LNHNV and CDR2 YYDKDF (reference sequence). The ends were cut back, 0 bases at V and 5 bases at J, with 11 bases in the middle. The CDR3 nucleotides are TGTGCCACCAGCAGAGAAGGGCAGGGTCACGAGCAGTACTTC. Protein sequence: CATSREGQGHEQYF. The variable domain in full, with the rest retrieved from reference TRBV15 and TRBJ2-7, is DAMVIQNPRYQVTQFGKPVTLSCSQTLNHNVMYWYQQKSSQAPKLLFHYYDKDFNNEADTPDNFQSRRPNTSFCFLDIRSPGLGDTAMYLCATSREGQGHEQYFGPGTRLTVT.

The sample holds a few counts of this clone. The chain is built from TRBV5-1 and TRBJ1-5; 8 nucleotides agree with TRBD1. J was trimmed by 7 bases and V by 7 bases; bases with no gene match: 7. The CDR3 consists of 13 residues. The germline V gene encodes CDR1 SGHRS and CDR2 YFSETQ. CDR3 DNA: TGCGCCAGCGCGGACAGGGCGGGGCAGCCCCAGCATTTT. It codes for CASADRAGQPQHF.

The sample holds a few counts of this clone. The CDR3 nucleotides are TGTGCCAGCAGCTCAGGGTCTTCCCAGCCCCAGCATTTT. Protein sequence: CASSSGSSQPQHF. This chain uses TRBV7-2 with TRBJ1-5; possible D gene TRBD1, 5 bases. Per the germline V gene, CDR1 is SGHTA and CDR2 is FQGNSA. V was pared by 4 bases and J by 7 bases, with 11 bases between. The CDR3 sequence is 13 residues long.